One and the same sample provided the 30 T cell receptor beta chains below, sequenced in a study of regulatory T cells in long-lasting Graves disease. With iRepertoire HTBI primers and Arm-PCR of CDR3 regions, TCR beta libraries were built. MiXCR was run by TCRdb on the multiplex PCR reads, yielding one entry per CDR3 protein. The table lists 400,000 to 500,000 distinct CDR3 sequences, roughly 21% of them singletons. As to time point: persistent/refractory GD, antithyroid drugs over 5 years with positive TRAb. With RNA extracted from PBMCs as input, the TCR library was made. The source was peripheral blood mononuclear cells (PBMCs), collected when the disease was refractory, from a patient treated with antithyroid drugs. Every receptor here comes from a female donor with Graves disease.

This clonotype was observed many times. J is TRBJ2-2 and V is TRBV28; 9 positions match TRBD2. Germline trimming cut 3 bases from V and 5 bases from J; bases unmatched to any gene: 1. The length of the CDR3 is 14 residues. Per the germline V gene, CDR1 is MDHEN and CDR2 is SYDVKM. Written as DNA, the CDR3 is TGTGCCAGCAGTTTCCTAGCGGGGACCGGGGAGCTGTTTTTT. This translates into CASSFLAGTGELFF.

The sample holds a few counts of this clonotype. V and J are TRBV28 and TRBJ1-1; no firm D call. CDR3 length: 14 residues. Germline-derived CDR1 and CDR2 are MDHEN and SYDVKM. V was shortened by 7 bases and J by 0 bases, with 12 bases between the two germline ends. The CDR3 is CASTSGQVNTEAFF. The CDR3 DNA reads TGTGCCAGCACCTCCGGTCAGGTGAACACTGAAGCTTTCTTT.

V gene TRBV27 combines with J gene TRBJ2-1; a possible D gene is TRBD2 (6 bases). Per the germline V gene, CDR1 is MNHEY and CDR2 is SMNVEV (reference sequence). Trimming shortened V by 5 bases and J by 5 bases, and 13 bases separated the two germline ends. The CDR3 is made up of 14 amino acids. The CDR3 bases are TGTGCCAGCAGTATCCCGGGAGCCAACAATGAGCAGTTCTTC. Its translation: CASSIPGANNEQFF.

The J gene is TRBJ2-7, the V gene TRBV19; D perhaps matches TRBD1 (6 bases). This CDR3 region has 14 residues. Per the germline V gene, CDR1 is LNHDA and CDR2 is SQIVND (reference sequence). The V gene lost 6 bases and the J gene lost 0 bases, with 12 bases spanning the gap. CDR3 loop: CASSPTGFSYEQYF. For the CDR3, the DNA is TGTGCCAGTAGCCCGACAGGTTTCTCCTACGAGCAGTACTTC.

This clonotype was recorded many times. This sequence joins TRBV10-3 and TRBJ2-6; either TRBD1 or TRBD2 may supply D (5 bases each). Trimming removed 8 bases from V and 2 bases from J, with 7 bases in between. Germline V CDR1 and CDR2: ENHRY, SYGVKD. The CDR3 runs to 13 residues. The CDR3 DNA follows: TGTGCCATCGGGGGAGCTGGGGCCAACGTCCTGACTTTC. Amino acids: CAIGGAGANVLTF.

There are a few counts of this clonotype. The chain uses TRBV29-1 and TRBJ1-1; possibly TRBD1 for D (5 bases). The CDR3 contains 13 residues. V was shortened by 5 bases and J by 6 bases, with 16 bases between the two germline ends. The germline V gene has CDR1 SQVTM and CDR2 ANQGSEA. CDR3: CSVQDNFSSEAFF. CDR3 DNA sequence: TGCAGCGTTCAGGACAATTTTAGCTCTGAAGCTTTCTTT.

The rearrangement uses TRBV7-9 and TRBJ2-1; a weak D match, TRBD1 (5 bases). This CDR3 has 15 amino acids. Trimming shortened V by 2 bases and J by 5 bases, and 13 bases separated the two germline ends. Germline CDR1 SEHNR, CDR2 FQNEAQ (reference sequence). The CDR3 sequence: CASSLSVRANNEQFF. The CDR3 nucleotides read TGTGCCAGCAGCTTAAGTGTCAGGGCCAACAATGAGCAGTTCTTC.

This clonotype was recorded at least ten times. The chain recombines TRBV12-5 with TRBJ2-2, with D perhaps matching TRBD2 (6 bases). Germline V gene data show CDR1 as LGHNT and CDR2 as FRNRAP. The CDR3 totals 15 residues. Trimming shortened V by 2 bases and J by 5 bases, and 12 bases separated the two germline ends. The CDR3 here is CASGLSTGVTGELFF. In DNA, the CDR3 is TGTGCTAGTGGTTTGTCAACGGGAGTAACCGGGGAGCTGTTTTTT.

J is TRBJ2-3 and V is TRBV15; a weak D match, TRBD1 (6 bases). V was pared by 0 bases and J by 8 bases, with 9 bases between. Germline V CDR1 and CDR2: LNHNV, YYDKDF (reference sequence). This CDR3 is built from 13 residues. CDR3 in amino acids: CATSRDPQGTQYF. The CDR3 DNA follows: TGTGCCACCAGCAGAGATCCACAGGGTACGCAGTATTTT.

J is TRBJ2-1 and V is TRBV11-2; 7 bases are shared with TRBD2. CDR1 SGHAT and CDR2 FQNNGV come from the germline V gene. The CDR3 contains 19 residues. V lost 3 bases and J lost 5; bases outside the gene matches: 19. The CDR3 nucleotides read TGTGCCAGCAGCTTTTGGGGGGGAGCTATCAGCGGGGCAGACAATGAGCAGTTCTTC. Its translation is CASSFWGGAISGADNEQFF.

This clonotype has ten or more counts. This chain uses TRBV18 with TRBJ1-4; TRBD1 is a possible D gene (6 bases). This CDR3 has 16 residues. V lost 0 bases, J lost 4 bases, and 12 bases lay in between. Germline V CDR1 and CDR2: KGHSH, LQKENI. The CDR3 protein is CASSPPRTDYNEKLFF. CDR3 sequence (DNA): TGTGCCAGCTCACCACCGAGGACAGATTATAATGAAAAACTGTTTTTT.

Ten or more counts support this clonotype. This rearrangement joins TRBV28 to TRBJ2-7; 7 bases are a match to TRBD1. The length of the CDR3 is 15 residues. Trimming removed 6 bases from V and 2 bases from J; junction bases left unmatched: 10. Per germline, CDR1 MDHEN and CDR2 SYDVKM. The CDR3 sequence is CASSPAATGPYEQYF. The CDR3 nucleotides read TGTGCCAGCAGCCCTGCCGCGACAGGGCCCTACGAGCAGTACTTC.

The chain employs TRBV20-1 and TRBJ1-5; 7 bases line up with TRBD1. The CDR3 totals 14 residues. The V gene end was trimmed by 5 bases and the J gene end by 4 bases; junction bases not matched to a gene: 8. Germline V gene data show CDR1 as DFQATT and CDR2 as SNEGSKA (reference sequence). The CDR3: CSAPPTGRNQPQHF. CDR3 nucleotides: TGCAGTGCTCCTCCGACAGGGCGGAATCAGCCCCAGCATTTT.

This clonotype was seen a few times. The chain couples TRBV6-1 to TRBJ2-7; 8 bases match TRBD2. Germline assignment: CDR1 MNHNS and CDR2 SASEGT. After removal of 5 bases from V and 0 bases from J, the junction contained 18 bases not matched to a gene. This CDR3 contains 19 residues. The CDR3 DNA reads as TGTGCCAGCAGTCCATCCCTACTAGCGGACCACGATGACTCCTACGAGCAGTACTTC. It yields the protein CASSPSLLADHDDSYEQYF.

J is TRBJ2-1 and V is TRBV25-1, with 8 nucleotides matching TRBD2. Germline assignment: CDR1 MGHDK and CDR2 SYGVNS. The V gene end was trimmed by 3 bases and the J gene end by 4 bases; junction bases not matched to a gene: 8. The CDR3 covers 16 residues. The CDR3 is CASSDTSGSWYNEQFF. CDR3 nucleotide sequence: TGTGCCAGCAGTGACACGAGCGGGAGTTGGTACAATGAGCAGTTCTTC.

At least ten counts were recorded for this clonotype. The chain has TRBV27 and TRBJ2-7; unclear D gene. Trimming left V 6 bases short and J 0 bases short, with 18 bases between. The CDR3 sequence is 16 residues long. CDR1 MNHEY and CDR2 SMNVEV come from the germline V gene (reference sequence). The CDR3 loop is CASRGTRVPTSYEQYF. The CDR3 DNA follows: TGTGCCAGCAGGGGTACTCGTGTCCCAACCTCCTACGAGCAGTACTTC.

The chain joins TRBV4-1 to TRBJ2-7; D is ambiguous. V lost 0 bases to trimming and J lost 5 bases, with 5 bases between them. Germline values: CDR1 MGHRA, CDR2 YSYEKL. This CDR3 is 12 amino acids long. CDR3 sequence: CASSQEINEQYF. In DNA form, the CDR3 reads TGCGCCAGCAGCCAAGAGATCAACGAGCAGTACTTC.

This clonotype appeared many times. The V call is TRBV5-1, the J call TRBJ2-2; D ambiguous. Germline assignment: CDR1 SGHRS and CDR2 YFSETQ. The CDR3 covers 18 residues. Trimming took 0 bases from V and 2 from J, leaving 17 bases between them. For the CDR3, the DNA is TGCGCCAGCAGCTTGGTGGGCAGACGAACATTTAACACCGGGGAGCTGTTTTTT. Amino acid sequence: CASSLVGRRTFNTGELFF.

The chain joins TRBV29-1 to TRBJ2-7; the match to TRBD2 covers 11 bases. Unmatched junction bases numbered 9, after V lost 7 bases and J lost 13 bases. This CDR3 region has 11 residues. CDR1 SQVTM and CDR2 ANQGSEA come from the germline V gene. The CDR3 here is CSGILAGVFYF. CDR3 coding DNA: TGCAGCGGGATACTAGCGGGAGTATTCTACTTC.

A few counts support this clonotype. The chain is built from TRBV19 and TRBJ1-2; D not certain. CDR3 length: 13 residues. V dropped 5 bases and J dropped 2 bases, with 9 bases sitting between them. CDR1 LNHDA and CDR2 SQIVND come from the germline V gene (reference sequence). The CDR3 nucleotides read TGTGCCAGTAGTGGGGAGATCAACTATGGCTACACCTTC. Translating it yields CASSGEINYGYTF.

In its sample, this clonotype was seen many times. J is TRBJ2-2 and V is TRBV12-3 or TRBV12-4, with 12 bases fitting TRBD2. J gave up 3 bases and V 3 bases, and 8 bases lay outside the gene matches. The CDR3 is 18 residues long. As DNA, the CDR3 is TGTGCCAGCAGTTTTTGGCTAGCGGGAGGGCTCGACACCGGGGAGCTGTTTTTT. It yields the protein CASSFWLAGGLDTGELFF.

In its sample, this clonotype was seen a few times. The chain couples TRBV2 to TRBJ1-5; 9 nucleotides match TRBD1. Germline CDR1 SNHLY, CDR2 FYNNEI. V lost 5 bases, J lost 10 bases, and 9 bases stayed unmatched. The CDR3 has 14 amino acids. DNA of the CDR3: TGTGCCAGCAGTCCCGACAGGGGGGATCGACCCCAGCATTTT. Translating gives CASSPDRGDRPQHF.

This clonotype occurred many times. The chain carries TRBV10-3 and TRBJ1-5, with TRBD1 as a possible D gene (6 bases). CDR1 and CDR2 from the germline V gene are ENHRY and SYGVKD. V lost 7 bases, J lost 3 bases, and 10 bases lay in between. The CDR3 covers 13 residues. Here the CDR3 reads CAIKGGANQPQHF. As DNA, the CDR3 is TGTGCCATCAAAGGGGGAGCCAATCAGCCCCAGCATTTT.

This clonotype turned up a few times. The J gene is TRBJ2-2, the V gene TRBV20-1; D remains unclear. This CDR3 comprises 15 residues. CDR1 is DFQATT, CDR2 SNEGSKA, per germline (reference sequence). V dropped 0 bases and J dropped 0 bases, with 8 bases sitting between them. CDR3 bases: TGCAGTGCTAGAGACATCCTCACGAACACCGGGGAGCTGTTTTTT. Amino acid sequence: CSARDILTNTGELFF.

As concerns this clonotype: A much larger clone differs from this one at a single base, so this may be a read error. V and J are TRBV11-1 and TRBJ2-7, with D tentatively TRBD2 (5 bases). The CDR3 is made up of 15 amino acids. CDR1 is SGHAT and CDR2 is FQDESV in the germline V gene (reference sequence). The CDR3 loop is CASSLGTGSVRERYF. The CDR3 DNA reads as TGTGCCAGCAGCTTAGGGACGGGCTCGGTGAGGGAGCGGTACTTC.

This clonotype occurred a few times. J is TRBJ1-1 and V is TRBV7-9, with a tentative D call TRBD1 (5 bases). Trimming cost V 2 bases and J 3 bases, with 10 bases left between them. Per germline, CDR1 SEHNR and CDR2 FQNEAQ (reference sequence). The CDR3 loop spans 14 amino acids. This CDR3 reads CASSLTAGDTEAFF. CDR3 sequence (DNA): TGTGCCAGCAGCTTAACGGCGGGGGACACTGAAGCTTTCTTT.

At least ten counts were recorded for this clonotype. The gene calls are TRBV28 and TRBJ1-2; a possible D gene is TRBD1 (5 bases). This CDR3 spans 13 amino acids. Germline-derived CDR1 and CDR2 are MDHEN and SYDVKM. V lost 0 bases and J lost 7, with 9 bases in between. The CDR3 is CASSLWGDFGYTF. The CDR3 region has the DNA TGTGCCAGCAGTTTATGGGGGGATTTTGGCTACACCTTC.

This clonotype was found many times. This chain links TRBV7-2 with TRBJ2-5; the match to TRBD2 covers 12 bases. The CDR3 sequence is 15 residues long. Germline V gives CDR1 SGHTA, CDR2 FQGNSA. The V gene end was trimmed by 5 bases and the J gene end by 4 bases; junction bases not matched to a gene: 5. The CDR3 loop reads CASSLQTSGRETQYF. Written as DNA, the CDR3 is TGTGCCAGCAGCCTTCAGACTAGCGGGAGAGAGACCCAGTACTTC.

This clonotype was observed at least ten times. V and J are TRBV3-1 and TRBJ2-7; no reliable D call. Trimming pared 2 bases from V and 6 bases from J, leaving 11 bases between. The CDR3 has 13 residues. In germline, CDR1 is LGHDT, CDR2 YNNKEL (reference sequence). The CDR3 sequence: CASSQNTPFEQYF. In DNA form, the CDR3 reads TGTGCCAGCAGCCAAAATACCCCCTTCGAGCAGTACTTC.

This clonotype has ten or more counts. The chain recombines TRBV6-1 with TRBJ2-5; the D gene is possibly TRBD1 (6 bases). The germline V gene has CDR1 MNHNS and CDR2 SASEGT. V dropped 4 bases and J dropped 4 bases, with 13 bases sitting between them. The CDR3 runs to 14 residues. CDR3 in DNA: TGTGCCAGCAGTGGGGGGCAAGTACGAGAGACCCAGTACTTC. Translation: CASSGGQVRETQYF.